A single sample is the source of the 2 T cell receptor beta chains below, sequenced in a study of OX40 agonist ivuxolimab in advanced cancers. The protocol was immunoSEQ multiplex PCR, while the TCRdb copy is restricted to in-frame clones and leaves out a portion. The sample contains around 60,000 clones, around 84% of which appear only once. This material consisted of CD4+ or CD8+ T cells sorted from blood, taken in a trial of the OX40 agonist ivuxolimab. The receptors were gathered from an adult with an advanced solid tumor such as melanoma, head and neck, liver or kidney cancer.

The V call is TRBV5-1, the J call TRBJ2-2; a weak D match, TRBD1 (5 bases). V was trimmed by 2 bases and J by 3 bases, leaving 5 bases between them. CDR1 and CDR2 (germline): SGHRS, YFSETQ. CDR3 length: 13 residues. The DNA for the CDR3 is TGCGCCAGCAGCTTAGGGGACACCGGGGAGCTGTTTTTT. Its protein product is CASSLGDTGELFF.

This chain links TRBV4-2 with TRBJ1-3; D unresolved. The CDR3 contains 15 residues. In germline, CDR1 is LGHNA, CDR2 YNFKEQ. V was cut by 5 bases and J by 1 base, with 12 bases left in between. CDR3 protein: CASSIGPTSGNTIYF. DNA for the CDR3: TGTGCCAGCAGCATAGGACCGACATCTGGAAACACCATATATTTT.